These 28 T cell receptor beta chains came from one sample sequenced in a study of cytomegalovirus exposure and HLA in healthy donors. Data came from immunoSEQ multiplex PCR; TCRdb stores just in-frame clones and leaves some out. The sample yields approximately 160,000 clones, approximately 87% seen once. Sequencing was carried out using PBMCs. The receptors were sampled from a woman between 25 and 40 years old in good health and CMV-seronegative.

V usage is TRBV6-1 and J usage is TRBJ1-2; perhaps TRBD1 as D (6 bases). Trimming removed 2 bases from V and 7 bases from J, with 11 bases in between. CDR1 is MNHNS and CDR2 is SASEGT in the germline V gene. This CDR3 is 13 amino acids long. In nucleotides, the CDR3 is TGTGCCAGCAGTGAATTCCCGGGGGCTGGCTACACCTTC. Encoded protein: CASSEFPGAGYTF.

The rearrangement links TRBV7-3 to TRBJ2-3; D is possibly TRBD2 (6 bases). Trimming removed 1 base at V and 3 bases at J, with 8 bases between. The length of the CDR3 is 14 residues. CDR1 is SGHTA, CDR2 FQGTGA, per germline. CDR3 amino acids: CASSLRRGTDTQYF. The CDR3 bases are TGTGCCAGCAGCTTAAGGCGGGGTACAGATACGCAGTATTTT.

CDR3 sequence reads: CASSLSGRGLYNEQFF. The CDR3 nucleotides read TGTGCCAGCAGCTTATCGGGCAGGGGGCTCTACAATGAGCAGTTCTTC. This sequence joins TRBV11-2 and TRBJ2-1; TRBD1 matches at 8 bases. The V and J ends lost 2 bases and 3 bases, in that order; junction bases with no gene match: 6. The CDR3 is 16 amino acids. From germline, CDR1 is SGHAT and CDR2 FQNNGV.

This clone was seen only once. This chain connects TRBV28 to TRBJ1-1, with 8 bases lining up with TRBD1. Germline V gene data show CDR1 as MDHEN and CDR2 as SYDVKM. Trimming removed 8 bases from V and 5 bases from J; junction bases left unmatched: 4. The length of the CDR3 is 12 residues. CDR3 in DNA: TGTGCCAGCTCAACAGGGGGGACTGAAGCTTTCTTT. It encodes CASSTGGTEAFF.

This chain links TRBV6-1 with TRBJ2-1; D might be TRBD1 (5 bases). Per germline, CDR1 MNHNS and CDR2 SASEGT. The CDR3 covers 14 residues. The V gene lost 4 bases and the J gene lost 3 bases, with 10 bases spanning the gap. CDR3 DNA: TGTGCCAGCAGTGTTACAGGTGGCTACAATGAGCAGTTCTTC. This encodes CASSVTGGYNEQFF.

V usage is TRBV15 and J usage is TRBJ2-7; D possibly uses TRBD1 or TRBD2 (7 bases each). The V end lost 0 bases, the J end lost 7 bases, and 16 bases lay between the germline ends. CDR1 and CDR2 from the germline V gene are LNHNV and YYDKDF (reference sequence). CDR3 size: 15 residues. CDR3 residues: CATSRDTGARGEQYF. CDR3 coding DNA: TGTGCCACCAGCAGAGATACAGGGGCGCGGGGGGAGCAGTACTTC.

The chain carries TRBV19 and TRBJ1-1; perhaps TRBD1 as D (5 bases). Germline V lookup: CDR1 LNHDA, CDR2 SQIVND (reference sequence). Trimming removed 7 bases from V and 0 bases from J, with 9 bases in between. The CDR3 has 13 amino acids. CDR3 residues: CASTGLMNTEAFF. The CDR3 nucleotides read TGTGCCAGTACGGGGCTCATGAACACTGAAGCTTTCTTT.

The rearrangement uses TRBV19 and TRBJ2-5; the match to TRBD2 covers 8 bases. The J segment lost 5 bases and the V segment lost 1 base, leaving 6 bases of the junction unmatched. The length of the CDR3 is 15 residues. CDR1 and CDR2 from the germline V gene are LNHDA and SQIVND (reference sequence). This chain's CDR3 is CASSIVSREGETQYF. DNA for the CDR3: TGTGCCAGTAGTATAGTGTCTCGGGAGGGTGAGACCCAGTACTTC.

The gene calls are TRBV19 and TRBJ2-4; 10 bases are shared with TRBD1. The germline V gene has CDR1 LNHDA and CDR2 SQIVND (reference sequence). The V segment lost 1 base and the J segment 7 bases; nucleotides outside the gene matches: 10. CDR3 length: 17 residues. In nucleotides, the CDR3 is TGTGCCAGTAGTATAGCCGGGACAGGGGTACGGGGGAACATTCAGTACTTC. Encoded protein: CASSIAGTGVRGNIQYF.

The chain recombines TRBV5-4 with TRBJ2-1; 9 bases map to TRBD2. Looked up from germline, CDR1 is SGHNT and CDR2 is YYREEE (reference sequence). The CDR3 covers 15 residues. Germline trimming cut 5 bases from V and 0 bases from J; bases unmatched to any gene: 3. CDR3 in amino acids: CASRYSGGSYNEQFF. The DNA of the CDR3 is TGTGCCAGCAGGTATAGCGGGGGCTCCTACAATGAGCAGTTCTTC.

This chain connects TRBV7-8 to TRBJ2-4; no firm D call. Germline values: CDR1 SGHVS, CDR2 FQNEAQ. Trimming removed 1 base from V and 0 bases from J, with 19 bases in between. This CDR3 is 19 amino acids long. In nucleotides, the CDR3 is TGTGCCAGCAGCTTAGTAGTGTCAGGTACTCACCTAGCCAAAAACATTCAGTACTTC. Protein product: CASSLVVSGTHLAKNIQYF.

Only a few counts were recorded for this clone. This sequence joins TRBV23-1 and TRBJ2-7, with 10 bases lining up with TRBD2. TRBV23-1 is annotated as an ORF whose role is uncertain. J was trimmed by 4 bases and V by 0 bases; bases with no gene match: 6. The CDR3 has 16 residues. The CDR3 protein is CASSQSEAGGRYEQYF. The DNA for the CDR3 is TGCGCCAGCAGTCAATCGGAAGCGGGAGGGAGGTACGAGCAGTACTTC.

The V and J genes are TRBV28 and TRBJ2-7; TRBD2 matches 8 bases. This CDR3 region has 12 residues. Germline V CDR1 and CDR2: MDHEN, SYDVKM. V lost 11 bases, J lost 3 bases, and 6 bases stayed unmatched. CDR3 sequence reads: CACTSGFYEQYF. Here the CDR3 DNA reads TGTGCCTGCACTAGCGGCTTCTACGAGCAGTACTTC.

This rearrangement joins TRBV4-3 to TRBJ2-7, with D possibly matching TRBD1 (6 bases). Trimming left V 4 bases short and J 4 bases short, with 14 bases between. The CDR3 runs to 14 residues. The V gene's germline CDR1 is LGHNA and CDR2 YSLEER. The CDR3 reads CASSRNRDRYEQYF. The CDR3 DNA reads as TGCGCCAGCAGCCGCAACAGGGATCGGTACGAGCAGTACTTC.

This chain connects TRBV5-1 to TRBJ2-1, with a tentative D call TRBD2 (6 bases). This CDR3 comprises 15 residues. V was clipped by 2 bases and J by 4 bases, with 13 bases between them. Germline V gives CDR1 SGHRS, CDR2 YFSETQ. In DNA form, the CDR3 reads TGCGCCAGCAGCTTAACCCTGGGACTGTACAATGAGCAGTTCTTC. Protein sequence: CASSLTLGLYNEQFF. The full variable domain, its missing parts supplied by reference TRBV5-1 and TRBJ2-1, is KAGVTQTPRYLIKTRGQQVTLSCSPISGHRSVSWYQQTPGQGLQFLFEYFSETQRNKGNFPGRFSGRQFSNSRSEMNVSTLELGDSALYLCASSLTLGLYNEQFFGPGTRLTVL.

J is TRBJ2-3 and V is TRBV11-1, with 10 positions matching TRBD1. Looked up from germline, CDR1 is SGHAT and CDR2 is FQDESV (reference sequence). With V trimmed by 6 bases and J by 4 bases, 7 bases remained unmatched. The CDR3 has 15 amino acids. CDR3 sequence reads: CASSQSGTGADTQYF. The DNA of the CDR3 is TGTGCCAGCAGTCAATCCGGGACAGGGGCAGATACGCAGTATTTT.

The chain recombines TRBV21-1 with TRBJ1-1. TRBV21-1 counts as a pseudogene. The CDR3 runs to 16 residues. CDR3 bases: TGTGCCAGCAGCTTAAACATAAGGCGGAAGGACACTGAAGCTTTCTTT. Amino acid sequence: CASSLNIRRKDTEAFF.

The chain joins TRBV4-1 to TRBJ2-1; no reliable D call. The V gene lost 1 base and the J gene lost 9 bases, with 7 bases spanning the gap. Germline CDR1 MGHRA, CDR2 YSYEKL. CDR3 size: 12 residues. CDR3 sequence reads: CASSQAYGEQFF. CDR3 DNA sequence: TGCGCCAGCAGCCAAGCATACGGTGAGCAGTTCTTC.

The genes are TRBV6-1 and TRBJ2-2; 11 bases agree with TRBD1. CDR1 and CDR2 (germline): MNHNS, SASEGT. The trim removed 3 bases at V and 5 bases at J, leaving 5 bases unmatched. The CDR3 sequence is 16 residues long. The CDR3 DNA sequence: TGTGCCAGCAGTGACCGGGACAGGGGGTTAACCGGGGAGCTGTTTTTT. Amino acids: CASSDRDRGLTGELFF.

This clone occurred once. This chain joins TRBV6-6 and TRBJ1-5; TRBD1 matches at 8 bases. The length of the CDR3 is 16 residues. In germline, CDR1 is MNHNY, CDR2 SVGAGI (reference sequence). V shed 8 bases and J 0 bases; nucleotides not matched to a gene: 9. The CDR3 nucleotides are TGTGCCAGCGTCCTTGGGACAGGTCATAGCAATCAGCCCCAGCATTTT. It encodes CASVLGTGHSNQPQHF.

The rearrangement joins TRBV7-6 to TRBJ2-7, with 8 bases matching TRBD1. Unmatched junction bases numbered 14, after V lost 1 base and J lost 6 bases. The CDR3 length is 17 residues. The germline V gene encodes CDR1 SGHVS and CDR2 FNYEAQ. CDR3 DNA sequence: TGTGCCAGCAGCTTAGTTTCGCCCGACAGGGGAGCGGGCGAGCAGTACTTC. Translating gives CASSLVSPDRGAGEQYF.

The CDR3 region is CASSSGTGSGNTIYF. Here the CDR3 DNA reads TGTGCCAGCAGCTCGGGGACAGGGAGTGGAAACACCATATATTTT. V is TRBV7-8 and J is TRBJ1-3; TRBD1 matches at 9 bases. The V gene end was trimmed by 4 bases and the J gene end by 3 bases; junction bases not matched to a gene: 4. CDR1 SGHVS and CDR2 FQNEAQ come from the germline V gene. This CDR3 spans 15 amino acids.

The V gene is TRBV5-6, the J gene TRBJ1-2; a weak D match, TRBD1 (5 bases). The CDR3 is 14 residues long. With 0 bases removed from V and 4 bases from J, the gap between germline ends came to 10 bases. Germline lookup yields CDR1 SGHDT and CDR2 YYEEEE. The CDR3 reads CASSLAGGFYGYTF. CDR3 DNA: TGTGCCAGCAGCTTGGCTGGGGGTTTCTATGGCTACACCTTC.

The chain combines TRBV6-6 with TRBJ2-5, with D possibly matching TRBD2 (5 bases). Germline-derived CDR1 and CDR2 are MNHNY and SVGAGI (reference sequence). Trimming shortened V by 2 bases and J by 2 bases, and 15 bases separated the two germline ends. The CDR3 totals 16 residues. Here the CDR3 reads CASSYRLNGRQETQYF. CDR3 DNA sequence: TGTGCCAGCAGTTACCGACTAAACGGTCGGCAAGAGACCCAGTACTTC.

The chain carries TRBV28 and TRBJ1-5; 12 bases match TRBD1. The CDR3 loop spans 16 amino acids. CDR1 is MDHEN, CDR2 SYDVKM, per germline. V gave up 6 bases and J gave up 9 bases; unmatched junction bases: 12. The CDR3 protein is CASRQSRGQGAGPQHF. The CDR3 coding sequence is TGTGCCAGCAGACAGTCCCGGGGACAGGGGGCCGGGCCCCAGCATTTT.

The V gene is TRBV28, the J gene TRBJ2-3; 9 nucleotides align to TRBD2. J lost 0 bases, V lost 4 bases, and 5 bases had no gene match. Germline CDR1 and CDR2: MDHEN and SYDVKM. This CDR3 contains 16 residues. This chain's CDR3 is CASSSLSGRSTDTQYF. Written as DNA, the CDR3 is TGTGCCAGCAGTTCCCTGAGCGGGAGGAGCACAGATACGCAGTATTTT.

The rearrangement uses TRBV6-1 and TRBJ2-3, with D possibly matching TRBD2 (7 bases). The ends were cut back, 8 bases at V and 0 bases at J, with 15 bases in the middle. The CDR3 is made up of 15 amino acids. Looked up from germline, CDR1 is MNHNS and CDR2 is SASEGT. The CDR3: CASDRAGASTDTQYF. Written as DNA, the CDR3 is TGTGCCAGCGATCGGGCGGGGGCCAGCACAGATACGCAGTATTTT.

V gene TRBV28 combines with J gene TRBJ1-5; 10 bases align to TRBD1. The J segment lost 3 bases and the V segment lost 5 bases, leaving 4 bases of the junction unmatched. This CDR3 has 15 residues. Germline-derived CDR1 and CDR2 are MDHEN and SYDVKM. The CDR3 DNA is TGTGCCAGCAGTCCGGGACAGGGGTTCAATCAGCCCCAGCATTTT. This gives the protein CASSPGQGFNQPQHF.